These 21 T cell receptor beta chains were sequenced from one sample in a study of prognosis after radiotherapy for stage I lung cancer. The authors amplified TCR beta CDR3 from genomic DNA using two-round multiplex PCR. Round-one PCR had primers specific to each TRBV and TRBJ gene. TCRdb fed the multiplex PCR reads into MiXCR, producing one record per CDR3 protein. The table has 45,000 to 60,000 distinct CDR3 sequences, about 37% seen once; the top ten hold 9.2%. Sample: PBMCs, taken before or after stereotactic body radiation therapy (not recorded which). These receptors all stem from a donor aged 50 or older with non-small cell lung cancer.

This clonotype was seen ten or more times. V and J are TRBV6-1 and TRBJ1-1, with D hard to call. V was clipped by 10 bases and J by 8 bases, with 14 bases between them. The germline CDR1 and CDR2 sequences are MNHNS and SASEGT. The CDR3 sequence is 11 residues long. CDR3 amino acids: CATSPGFEAFF. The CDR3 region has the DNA TGTGCCACCTCCCCGGGCTTCGAAGCTTTCTTT.

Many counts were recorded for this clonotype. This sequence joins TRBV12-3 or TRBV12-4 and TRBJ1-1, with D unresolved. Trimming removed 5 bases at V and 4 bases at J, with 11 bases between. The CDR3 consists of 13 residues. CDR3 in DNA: TGTGCCAGCAGTCTCCGCCGGAGCACTGAAGCTTTCTTT. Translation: CASSLRRSTEAFF.

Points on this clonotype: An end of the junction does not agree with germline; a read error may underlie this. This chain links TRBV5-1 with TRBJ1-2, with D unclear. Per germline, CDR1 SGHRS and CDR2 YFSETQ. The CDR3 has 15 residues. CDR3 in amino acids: CSSIPWTVANYGYTF. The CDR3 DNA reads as TGCTCCAGCATCCCCTGGACTGTAGCTAACTATGGCTACACCTTC.

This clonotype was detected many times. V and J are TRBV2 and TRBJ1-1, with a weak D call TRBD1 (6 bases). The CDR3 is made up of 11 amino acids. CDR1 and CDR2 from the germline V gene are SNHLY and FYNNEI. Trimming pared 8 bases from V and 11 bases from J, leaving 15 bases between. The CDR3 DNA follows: TGTGCCAGCGCACAGGGCCCCGCGGCTTTCTTT. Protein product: CASAQGPAAFF.

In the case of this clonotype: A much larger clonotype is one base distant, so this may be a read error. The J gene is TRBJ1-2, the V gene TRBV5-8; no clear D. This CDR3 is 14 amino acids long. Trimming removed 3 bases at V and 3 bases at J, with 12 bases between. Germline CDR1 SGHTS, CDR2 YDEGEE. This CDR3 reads CASSSRAVDYGYTF. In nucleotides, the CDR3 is TGTGCCAGCAGCTCGAGAGCTGTTGACTATGGCTACACCTTC.

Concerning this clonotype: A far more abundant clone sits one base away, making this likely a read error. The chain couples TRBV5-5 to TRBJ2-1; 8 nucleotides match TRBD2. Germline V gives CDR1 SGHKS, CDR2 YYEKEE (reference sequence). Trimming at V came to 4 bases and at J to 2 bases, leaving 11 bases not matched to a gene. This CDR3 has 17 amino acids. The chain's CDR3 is CASSPEVVAGTYNEQFF. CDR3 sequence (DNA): TGTGCCAGCAGCCCGGAGGTGGTAGCGGGGACCTACAATGAGCAGTTCTTC.

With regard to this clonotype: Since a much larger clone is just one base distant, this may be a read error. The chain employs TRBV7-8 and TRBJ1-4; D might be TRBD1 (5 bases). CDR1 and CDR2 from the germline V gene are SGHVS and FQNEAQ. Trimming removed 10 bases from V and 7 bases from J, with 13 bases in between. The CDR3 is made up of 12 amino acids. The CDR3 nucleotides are TGTGCCAACATGAGGGGAGGTGAAAAACTGTTTTTT. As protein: CANMRGGEKLFF.

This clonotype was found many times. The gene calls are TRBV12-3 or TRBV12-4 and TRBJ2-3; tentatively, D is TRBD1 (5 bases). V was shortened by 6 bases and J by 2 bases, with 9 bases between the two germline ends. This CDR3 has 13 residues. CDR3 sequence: CASRTGYTDTQYF. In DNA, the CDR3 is TGTGCCAGCAGAACAGGCTACACAGATACGCAGTATTTT.

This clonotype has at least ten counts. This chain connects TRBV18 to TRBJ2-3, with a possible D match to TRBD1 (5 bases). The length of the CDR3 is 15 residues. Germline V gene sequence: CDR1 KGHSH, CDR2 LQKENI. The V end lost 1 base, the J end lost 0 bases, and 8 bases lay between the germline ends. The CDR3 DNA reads TGTGCCAGCTCACCACGGCAGGGAAGCACAGATACGCAGTATTTT. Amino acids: CASSPRQGSTDTQYF.

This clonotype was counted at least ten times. The DNA for the CDR3 is TGTGCCAGCAGTGCGGGAGGGGCTGCTGGCTACACCTTC. Translating gives CASSAGGAAGYTF. V is TRBV2 and J is TRBJ1-2; D may be TRBD1 (5 bases). V was clipped by 4 bases and J by 7 bases, with 13 bases between them. This CDR3 region has 13 residues. Germline V gene sequence: CDR1 SNHLY, CDR2 FYNNEI.

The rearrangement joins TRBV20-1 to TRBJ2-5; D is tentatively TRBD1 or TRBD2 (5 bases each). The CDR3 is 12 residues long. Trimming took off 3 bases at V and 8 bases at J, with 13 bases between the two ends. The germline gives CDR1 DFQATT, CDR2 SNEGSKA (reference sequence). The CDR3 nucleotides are TGCAGTGCTAGGTATCCGGGACCTACCCAGTACTTC. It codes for CSARYPGPTQYF.

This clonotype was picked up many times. The DNA for the CDR3 is TGTGCCAGCAGTACTCCGGGACAGGGACGTGAAAAACTGTTTTTT. Protein sequence: CASSTPGQGREKLFF. The V and J genes are TRBV28 and TRBJ1-4; 9 nucleotides line up with TRBD1. The CDR3 contains 15 residues. The V gene end was trimmed by 5 bases and the J gene end by 7 bases; junction bases not matched to a gene: 8. CDR1 is MDHEN and CDR2 is SYDVKM in the germline V gene. The full variable domain, in which reference TRBV28 and TRBJ1-4 provide the parts outside the CDR3, is DVKVTQSSRYLVKRTGEKVFLECVQDMDHENMFWYRQDPGLGLRLIYFSYDVKMKEKGDIPEGYSVSREKKERFSLILESASTNQTSMYLCASSTPGQGREKLFFGSGTQLSVL.

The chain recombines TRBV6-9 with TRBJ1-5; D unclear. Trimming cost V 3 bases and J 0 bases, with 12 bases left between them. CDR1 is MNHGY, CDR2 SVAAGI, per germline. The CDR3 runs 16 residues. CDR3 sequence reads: CASSYGNLYSNQPQHF. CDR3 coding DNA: TGTGCCAGCAGTTACGGGAACCTCTATAGCAATCAGCCCCAGCATTTT.

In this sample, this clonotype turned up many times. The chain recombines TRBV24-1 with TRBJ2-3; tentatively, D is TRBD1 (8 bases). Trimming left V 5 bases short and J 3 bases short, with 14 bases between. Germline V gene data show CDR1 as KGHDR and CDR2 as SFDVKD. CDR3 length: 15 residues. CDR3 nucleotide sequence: TGTGCCACCAGTGTTGGACAGGGAGGGACAGATACGCAGTATTTT. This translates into CATSVGQGGTDTQYF.

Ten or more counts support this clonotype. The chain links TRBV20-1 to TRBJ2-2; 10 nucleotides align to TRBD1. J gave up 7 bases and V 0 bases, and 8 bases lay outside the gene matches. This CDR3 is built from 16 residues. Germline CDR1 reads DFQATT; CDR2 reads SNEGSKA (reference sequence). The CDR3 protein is CSARDPRQGAIGELFF. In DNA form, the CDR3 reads TGCAGTGCTAGAGACCCCCGACAGGGGGCAATCGGGGAGCTGTTTTTT.

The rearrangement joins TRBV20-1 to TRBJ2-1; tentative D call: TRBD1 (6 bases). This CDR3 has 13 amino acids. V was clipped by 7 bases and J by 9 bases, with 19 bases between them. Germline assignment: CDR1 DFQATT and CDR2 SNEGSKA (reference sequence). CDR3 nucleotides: TGCAGTGTACTTGGGTACAGGGTTACTGAGCAGTTCTTC. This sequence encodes CSVLGYRVTEQFF.

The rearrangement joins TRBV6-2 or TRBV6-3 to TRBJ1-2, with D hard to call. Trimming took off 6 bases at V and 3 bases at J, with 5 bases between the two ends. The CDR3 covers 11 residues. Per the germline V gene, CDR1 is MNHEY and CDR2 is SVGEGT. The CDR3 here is CASREDYGYTF. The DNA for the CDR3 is TGTGCCAGCAGGGAGGACTATGGCTACACCTTC.

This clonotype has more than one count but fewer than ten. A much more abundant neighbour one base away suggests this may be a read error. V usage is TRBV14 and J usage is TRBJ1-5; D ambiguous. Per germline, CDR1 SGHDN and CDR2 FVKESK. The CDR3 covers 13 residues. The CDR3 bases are TGTGCCAGCATCCAAGGAGACTGGGAGCCCCAGCATTTT. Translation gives CASIQGDWEPQHF.

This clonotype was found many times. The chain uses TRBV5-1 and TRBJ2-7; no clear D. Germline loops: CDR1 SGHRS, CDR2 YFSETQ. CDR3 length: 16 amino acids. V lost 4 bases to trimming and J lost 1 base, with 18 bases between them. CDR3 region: CASSGWGKGSSYEQYF. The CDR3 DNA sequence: TGCGCCAGCAGCGGCTGGGGAAAGGGCTCATCCTACGAGCAGTACTTC. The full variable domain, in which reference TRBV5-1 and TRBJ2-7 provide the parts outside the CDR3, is KAGVTQTPRYLIKTRGQQVTLSCSPISGHRSVSWYQQTPGQGLQFLFEYFSETQRNKGNFPGRFSGRQFSNSRSEMNVSTLELGDSALYLCASSGWGKGSSYEQYFGPGTRLTVT.

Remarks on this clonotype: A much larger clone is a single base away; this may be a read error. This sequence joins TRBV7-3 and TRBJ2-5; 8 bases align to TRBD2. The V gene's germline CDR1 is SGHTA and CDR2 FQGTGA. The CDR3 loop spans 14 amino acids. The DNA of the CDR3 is TGTGCCAGCAGCTTAGCGGGAGGAGTAGAGAACCAGTACTTC. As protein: CASSLAGGVENQYF.

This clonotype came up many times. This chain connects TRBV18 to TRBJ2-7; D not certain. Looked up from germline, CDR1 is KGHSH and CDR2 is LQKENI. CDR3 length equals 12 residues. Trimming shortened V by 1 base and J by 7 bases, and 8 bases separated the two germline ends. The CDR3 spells CASSPQAVEQYF. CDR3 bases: TGTGCCAGCTCACCACAGGCAGTTGAGCAGTACTTC.